This T cell receptor beta chain was sequenced during a study of breast tumors, draining lymph nodes, adjacent tissues. Notes on the study in general: The data were judged consistent with most tumor T cells coming from lymph node and expanding in tumor. That most tumor T cells come from lymph nodes remained unproven. Tumors had less TCR diversity than lymph nodes, more than nontumor tissue. Luminal-like breast cancer showed significantly greater tumor-nontumor repertoire similarity than basal-like breast cancer did.

As to this clonotype: The antigen remains unidentified.

CDR3 length equals 17 residues. Losses at the gene ends were 5 bases for V and 9 bases for J; bases not matched to a gene: 17. CDR1 and CDR2 from the germline V gene are SGHNT and YENEEA. TCRdb called the multiplex PCR reads again in MiXCR, with one record for every CDR3 protein. The sample lists about 21,000 distinct CDR3 sequences, 41% occurring once. Material: breast tumor tissue. The chain carries TRBV11-3 and TRBJ2-1; 9 bases are a match to TRBD2. This receptor was identified in a female donor with breast cancer. Some clones in this sample may be carry-over from other donors' samples. The CDR3: CASSLGASGASGSEQFF. CDR3 nucleotide sequence: TGTGCCAGCAGCCTAGGGGCTAGCGGGGCCAGTGGTAGTGAGCAGTTCTTC.